The clone carrying this TCR beta chain was seen a handful of times. Its antigen is still unknown. This record belongs to a study of T cell responses to AZD1222 COVID-19 vaccine. The overall study: Whether given at about 4 or about 12 weeks, second doses were pooled. Notes on the study in general: Clonal diversity may have been underestimated, and the donors were mostly white British, with more females than males.

Germline V lookup: CDR1 MDHEN, CDR2 SYDVKM. V was pared by 6 bases and J by 4 bases, with 11 bases of the junction left unmatched. This CDR3 region has 15 residues. Profiled with immunoSEQ multiplex PCR; TCRdb holds only in-frame clones, not every one. The sample records tens of thousands of clones, about four fifths being singletons. The sample here was peripheral blood, taken on day 0 of AZD1222 vaccination. The receptor was isolated from an adult in good health. The chain employs TRBV28 and TRBJ1-2; 7 bases match TRBD1. CDR3 amino acids: CASRGTAPSIYGYTF. DNA for the CDR3: TGTGCCAGCAGGGGGACAGCTCCGTCTATCTATGGCTACACCTTC.